Sequencing of this TCR beta chain was carried out in a study of cytomegalovirus exposure and HLA in healthy donors. Study in general: There were about 85 million unique TCRs (from HLA-typed donors) in an early data release.

This clone was detected a few times. V shed 6 bases and J shed 2 bases, with 14 bases lying between them. The CDR3 contains 15 residues. Per the germline V gene, CDR1 is LGHNA and CDR2 is YNFKEQ. With 60 Vbeta and 13 Jbeta primers, the PCR was carried out. Sequenced by immunoSEQ multiplex PCR; TCRdb stores in-frame clones only, minus some. This table has about 110,000 clones, around three quarters appearing once. The V call is TRBV4-2, the J call TRBJ2-1; D is perhaps TRBD1 (6 bases). The TCR originated in a woman younger than 45 in good health and CMV-seronegative. What was sequenced was PBMCs. CDR3 nucleotides: TGTGCCAGCAGTCCAGGGGAAAAGACCTACAATGAGCAGTTCTTC. Protein sequence: CASSPGEKTYNEQFF.